This is a list of T cell receptor beta chains from one sample in a study of OX40 agonist ivuxolimab in advanced cancers. Assay used: immunoSEQ multiplex PCR; TCRdb lists only in-frame clones, some missing. Among 65,000 to 75,000 clones listed, 90% to 95% were seen once. This specimen consisted of CD4+ or CD8+ T cells sorted from blood, obtained in a trial of the OX40 agonist ivuxolimab. These receptors all come from an adult with an advanced solid tumor such as melanoma, head and neck, liver or kidney cancer. Both conserved end residues are part of each CDR3. Each record gives: CDR3 length, D gene, J gene, clone size, V gene, CDR3 DNA, CDR3 protein. The D gene is left open where the match is weak. Only some rows state a clone size, as once, few, many or a class for expanded clones.

>16|TRBD1|TRBJ2-4|.|TRBV28
TGTGCCAGCAGCCAGGCAGGGGGCTCGGCCAAAAACATTCAGTACTTC
CASSQAGGSAKNIQYF
>12|.|TRBJ1-1|.|TRBV30
TGTGCCTGGAGCGGGCTGAACACTGAAGCTTTCTTT
CAWSGLNTEAFF
>14|.|TRBJ2-7|.|TRBV5-4
TGTGCCAGCAGCTTGAAAAGTGGAAGCTTCGAGCAGTACTTC
CASSLKSGSFEQYF
>12|TRBD1|TRBJ1-1|few|TRBV25-1
TGTGCCAGTAGGGACAGTTGGACTGAAGCTTTCTTT
CASRDSWTEAFF
>14|.|TRBJ2-7|.|TRBV5-5
TGTGCCAGCAGCTTGCCGGGACACCTCTACGAGCAGTACTTC
CASSLPGHLYEQYF
>18|TRBD2|TRBJ2-5|.|TRBV9
TGTGCCAGCAGCGTAGCAGGTGGGACTAGCGGGTACCAAGAGACCCAGTACTTC
CASSVAGGTSGYQETQYF
>14|TRBD1|TRBJ1-4|.|TRBV19
TGTGCCAGTATGTCTAGGGGGCGCGGGGAAAAACTGTTTTTT
CASMSRGRGEKLFF
>12|.|TRBJ1-4|.|TRBV6-6
TGTGCCACCCAGGGCTCGGATGAAAAACTGTTTTTT
CATQGSDEKLFF
>15|.|TRBJ2-1|.|TRBV6-5
TGTGCCACACTAACAGGGTCGCCCTTCTACAATGAGCAGTTCTTC
CATLTGSPFYNEQFF
>14|TRBD2|TRBJ2-7|once|TRBV2
TGTGCCAGCAGGTTAGACCTTGGGGGGGACGAGCAGTACTTC
CASRLDLGGDEQYF
>13|.|TRBJ1-2|.|TRBV5-1
TGCGCCAGCAGCTTGGGGCAGGATGGTGGCTACACCTTC
CASSLGQDGGYTF
>16|.|TRBJ2-2|.|TRBV14
TGTGCCAGCAGCCGGAATTTCCTGAGGTGGGGCGGGGAGCTGTTTTTT
CASSRNFLRWGGELFF
>14|.|TRBJ1-2|.|TRBV5-4
TGTGCCAGCAGCTTGGAGGGGACGGCGCATGGCTACACCTTC
CASSLEGTAHGYTF
>16|TRBD2|TRBJ2-3|.|TRBV7-2
TGTGCCAGCAGCTTAGCACTAGCGGGAGCTGGGGATACGCAGTATTTT
CASSLALAGAGDTQYF
>15|TRBD2|TRBJ2-3|.|TRBV19
TGTGCCAGTAGTACGCCCACGGGAGGGTCCGATACGCAGTATTTT
CASSTPTGGSDTQYF
>14|.|TRBJ2-3|.|TRBV18
TGTGCCAGCTCACCACGAGCGGAGGCGGATACGCAGTATTTT
CASSPRAEADTQYF
>17|TRBD2|TRBJ2-7|few|TRBV30
TGTGCCTGGAGTGCCCTGGGTAGCGGGAGGTTATCAGGCGAGCAGTACTTC
CAWSALGSGRLSGEQYF
>12|.|TRBJ2-2|.|TRBV10-1
TGCGCCAGCGCCTTTAACACCGGGGAGCTGTTTTTT
CASAFNTGELFF
>14|.|TRBJ2-3|.|TRBV10-2
TGCGCCAGCAGGGGGTCCCCGAACACAGATACGCAGTATTTT
CASRGSPNTDTQYF
>14|TRBD1|TRBJ1-1|.|TRBV29-1
TGCAGCGTGAGGACAGGGGCAGGGAACACTGAAGCTTTCTTT
CSVRTGAGNTEAFF
>14|.|TRBJ2-3|.|TRBV10-2
TGCGCCAGCAGTGAGGCCGTCAAGGGGGATACGCAGTATTTT
CASSEAVKGDTQYF
>16|TRBD1|TRBJ1-1|.|TRBV19
TGTGCCAGTAGCCCGGACAGGGGAATAAAGAACACTGAAGCTTTCTTT
CASSPDRGIKNTEAFF
>13|.|TRBJ2-2|.|TRBV11-3
TGTGCCAGCAGCATACAGGGCACCGGGGAGCTGTTTTTT
CASSIQGTGELFF
>17|TRBD2|TRBJ2-1|once|TRBV9
TGTGCCAGCAGCGTAGGTCGGGCGGGGGGCTCCTACAATGAGCAGTTCTTC
CASSVGRAGGSYNEQFF
>18|TRBD2|TRBJ2-7|once|TRBV19
TGTGCCAGTAGTATTGGTCCTCCGGGACTAGCGGATCCCTACGAGCAGTACTTC
CASSIGPPGLADPYEQYF
>15|TRBD2|TRBJ2-1|.|TRBV9
TGTGCCAGCAGCCCGGGACTAGCGGGCTACAATGAGCAGTTCTTC
CASSPGLAGYNEQFF
>11|.|TRBJ2-3|once|TRBV7-2
TGTGCCAGCAGCAACACAGATACGCAGTATTTT
CASSNTDTQYF
>13|.|TRBJ2-7|.|TRBV18
TGTGCCAGCTCAAGGACGGCCTCCTACGAGCAGTACTTC
CASSRTASYEQYF
>14|.|TRBJ2-7|.|TRBV27
TGTGCCAGCTCCCTTCGGGAAACTTCCTACGAGCAGTACTTC
CASSLRETSYEQYF
>15|TRBD1|TRBJ1-4|.|TRBV5-8
TGTGCCAGCAGCTTGGGTGCAGGGGGCTATGAAAAACTGTTTTTT
CASSLGAGGYEKLFF
>17|TRBD2|TRBJ2-7|.|TRBV4-1
TGCGCCAGCAGCCATCTTGGGACTAGCGGGCGTTCATTTGAGCAGTACTTC
CASSHLGTSGRSFEQYF
>16|.|TRBJ2-6|.|TRBV6-5
TGTGCCAGCAGTTACTCCCCTTACTCTGGGGCCAACGTCCTGACTTTC
CASSYSPYSGANVLTF
>15|.|TRBJ2-2|.|TRBV2
TGTGCCAGCATCCCCGGGACTGGGAACACCGGGGAGCTGTTTTTT
CASIPGTGNTGELFF
>11|.|TRBJ2-2|few|TRBV5-8
TGTGCCAGTCGGGGGTACGGGGAGCTGTTTTTT
CASRGYGELFF
>13|.|TRBJ2-7|.|TRBV6-1
TGTGCCAGCAGTGCCCGTCCGTGGTACGAGCAGTACTTC
CASSARPWYEQYF
>14|.|TRBJ2-1|.|TRBV5-6
TGTGCCAGCAGCTTGGCTAGCTACCACAATGAGCAGTTCTTC
CASSLASYHNEQFF
>15|TRBD2|TRBJ2-7|.|TRBV10-3
TGTGCCATCACCCGCGTGGCGGGAGGGCCCGGCGAGCAGTACTTC
CAITRVAGGPGEQYF
>15|TRBD1|TRBJ1-1|.|TRBV4-3
TGCGCCAGCAGCCAAGAAGGGGGCTCGAAAACTGAAGCTTTCTTT
CASSQEGGSKTEAFF
>16|.|TRBJ2-2|.|TRBV7-9
TGTGCCAGCAGCCCCTCCCAGGAGACTATATCCGGGGAGCTGTTTTTT
CASSPSQETISGELFF
>16|.|TRBJ2-2|.|TRBV27
TGTGCCAGCAGTAGACTACTTGGGACGAACACCGGGGAGCTGTTTTTT
CASSRLLGTNTGELFF
>14|TRBD2|TRBJ2-3|.|TRBV12-5
TGTGCTAGTGGTCTAGCGGGAGTACCAGATACGCAGTATTTT
CASGLAGVPDTQYF
>14|TRBD2|TRBJ2-7|.|TRBV2
TGTGCCAGCGATACGGCGGGAGGTTTAAACGAGCAGTACTTC
CASDTAGGLNEQYF
>16|.|TRBJ2-2|.|TRBV6-6
TGTGCCAGCAGTTACTCCCGCAGGGAGAACACCGGGGAGCTGTTTTTT
CASSYSRRENTGELFF
>15|TRBD1|TRBJ1-2|.|TRBV25-1
TGTGCCAGCAGTGAAGGGACAGGGGGCAACTATGGCTACACCTTC
CASSEGTGGNYGYTF
>13|.|TRBJ1-1|few|TRBV28
TGTGCCAGCAGCGAGGTTACGAACACTGAAGCTTTCTTT
CASSEVTNTEAFF
>14|TRBD2|TRBJ2-7|.|TRBV30
TGTGCCTGGGAAACGACTAGCGGGAGCCCCGAGCAGTACTTC
CAWETTSGSPEQYF
>15|TRBD1|TRBJ1-5|.|TRBV6-5
TGTGCCAGCAGTCCGGACAGGGGACGCAATCAGCCCCAGCATTTT
CASSPDRGRNQPQHF
>14|.|TRBJ1-5|.|TRBV2
TGTGCCAGCAGTGATAGGAGTAGCAATCAGCCCCAGCATTTT
CASSDRSSNQPQHF
>15|.|TRBJ1-4|.|TRBV5-6
TGTGCCAGCAGCTTGCGGGGGGCAGCTAATGAAAAACTGTTTTTT
CASSLRGAANEKLFF
>14|.|TRBJ1-2|.|TRBV2
TGTGCCAGCAGTGACGAGATTGTCAACTATGGCTACACCTTC
CASSDEIVNYGYTF
>14|.|TRBJ2-2|.|TRBV2
TGTGCCAGCAGTCCAACAAAGAACACCGGGGAGCTGTTTTTT
CASSPTKNTGELFF
>15|TRBD1|TRBJ2-3|.|TRBV18
TGTGCCAGCTCACCAAACGACAGGGCCACAGATACGCAGTATTTT
CASSPNDRATDTQYF
>14|.|TRBJ2-3|.|TRBV5-1
TGCGCCAGCAGCCCCCTGGGGGACACAGATACGCAGTATTTT
CASSPLGDTDTQYF
>15|.|TRBJ2-5|.|TRBV27
TGTGCCAGCAGTCATGGACAGGGAGGGGGAGAGACCCAGTACTTC
CASSHGQGGGETQYF
>15|.|TRBJ2-7|.|TRBV10-3
TGTGCCATCAGTGACGGGCTAGCAGGACGGGACGAGCAGTACTTC
CAISDGLAGRDEQYF
>15|.|TRBJ1-4|.|TRBV6-5
TGTGCCAGCAGTCGAAACAGGGCGGCTAATGAAAAACTGTTTTTT
CASSRNRAANEKLFF
>14|TRBD1|TRBJ2-6|.|TRBV29-1
TGCAGCGTTCGACAGGGGGCCGGGGCCAACGTCCTGACTTTC
CSVRQGAGANVLTF
>13|.|TRBJ1-4|.|TRBV5-1
TGCGCCAGCAGCATGACGGGAGGGGAAAAACTGTTTTTT
CASSMTGGEKLFF
>14|TRBD1|TRBJ2-5|.|TRBV25-1
TGTGCCAGCAGTGCCGACAGGGGACAAGAGACCCAGTACTTC
CASSADRGQETQYF